The entry below gives a single TCR beta chain sequence along with its context. The sample comes from a study of T cell changes during pregnancy in multiple sclerosis. The protocol was immunoSEQ multiplex PCR, while the TCRdb copy is restricted to in-frame clones and leaves out a portion. The sample consists of approximately 50,000 clones, around nine tenths of them appearing once. Germline CDR1 MDHEN, CDR2 SYDVKM. CDR3 length equals 16 residues. V shed 4 bases, J shed 0 bases, and the junction held 9 bases outside the gene matches. The sequences come from CD4+ T cells from peripheral blood mononuclear cells, collected after pregnancy. The receptor was isolated from a female donor with multiple sclerosis, enrolled in a pregnancy study. V usage is TRBV28 and J usage is TRBJ2-7; 7 bases fit TRBD1. CDR3 sequence (DNA): TGTGCCAGCAGTTCTCCCGGGACAGCCAGCTCCTACGAGCAGTACTTC. Translating it yields CASSSPGTASSYEQYF.